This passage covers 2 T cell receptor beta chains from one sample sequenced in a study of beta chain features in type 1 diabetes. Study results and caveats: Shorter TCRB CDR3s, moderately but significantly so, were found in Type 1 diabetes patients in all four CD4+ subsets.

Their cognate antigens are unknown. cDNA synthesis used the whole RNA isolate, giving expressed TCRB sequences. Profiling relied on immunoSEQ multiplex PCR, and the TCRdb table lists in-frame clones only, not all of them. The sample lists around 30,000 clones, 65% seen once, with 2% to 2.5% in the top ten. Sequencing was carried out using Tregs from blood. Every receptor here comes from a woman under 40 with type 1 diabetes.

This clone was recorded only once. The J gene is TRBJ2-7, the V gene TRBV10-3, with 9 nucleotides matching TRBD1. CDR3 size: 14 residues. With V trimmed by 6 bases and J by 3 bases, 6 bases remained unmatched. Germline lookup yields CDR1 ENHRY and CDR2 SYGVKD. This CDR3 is CAISQGQGLYEQYF. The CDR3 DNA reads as TGTGCCATCAGCCAAGGACAGGGGCTCTACGAGCAGTACTTC.

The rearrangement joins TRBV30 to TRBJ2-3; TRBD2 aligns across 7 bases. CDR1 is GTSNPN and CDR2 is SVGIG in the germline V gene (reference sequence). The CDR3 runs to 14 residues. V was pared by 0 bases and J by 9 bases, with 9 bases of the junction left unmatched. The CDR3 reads CAWSVYHSGGTQYF. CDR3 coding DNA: TGTGCCTGGAGTGTGTATCATTCGGGGGGAACGCAGTATTTT.